This TCR beta chain is drawn from a study of T cell changes during pregnancy in multiple sclerosis. CDR3 length: 14 residues. The germline V gene encodes CDR1 MNHEY and CDR2 SMNVEV (reference sequence). V lost 10 bases to trimming and J lost 7 bases; unmatched junction nucleotides: 10. Repertoires were generated with immunoSEQ multiplex PCR, while TCRdb's copy carries only in-frame clones and drops some. Found here are tens of thousands of clones, 90% of them singletons; the top ten hold roughly 3.3%. This chain uses TRBV27 with TRBJ2-1, with 10 bases matching TRBD1. Sequenced here: peripheral blood, sampled in the first trimester of pregnancy. This sequence was found in a female donor in good health, enrolled as a control in a pregnancy study. The CDR3 region is CATKGDRGGNEQFF. Written as DNA, the CDR3 is TGTGCCACCAAGGGGGACAGGGGTGGTAATGAGCAGTTCTTC.